This paragraph covers one T cell receptor (beta chain) sequence. No antigen is known for it. No much larger clonotype is one base removed from it; base qualities were not supplied. Libraries were constructed by the immunoSEQ multiplex PCR assay. A mixture of 60 forward primers for TCR Vbeta segments and 13 reverse primers for TCR Jbeta segments was used in the multiplex PCR. Amplification of the CDR3 region of rearranged TCR beta genes was performed with a multiplex PCR assay on genomic DNA. Amplified TCR beta libraries were sequenced as 87-base-pair reads on the Illumina HiSeq System. In the authors' own workflow: A later analysis tallied 75 million to 85 million unique TCR beta chains across the 666 repertoires, and around 12 million of those chains were shared by two or more donors. Raw reads were error-corrected and collapsed into unique sequences by a nearest-neighbor algorithm in which closely related sequences were merged to remove PCR and sequencing errors. V, D and J gene segments were assigned by aligning CDR3 sequences to IMGT reference sequences. For a sequence to be retained, a match of at least six nucleotides was required to both a V gene segment and a J gene segment. Rearrangements were called productive when the CDR3 lacked stop codons and stayed in frame with V and J; all others were non-productive. CDR3 was defined according to IMGT convention as the region running from the second conserved V-encoded cysteine to the conserved J-encoded phenylalanine. The earlier analysis of more than 450 of the donors excluded sequences that lacked an unambiguous match to a single V gene segment. In an earlier analysis of about 590 of the donors, a V segment was called functional when productive rearrangements were above 56.7%, and segregating when the standard deviation between donors exceeded 5%. To diagnose cytomegalovirus status from the catalog of TCR beta chain sequences, a statistical classification framework was built. V and J gene assignment, in a later analysis, came from comparing TCR nucleotide sequences with IMGT/GENE-DB human TR gene sequences. A later analysis assigned CDR3 sequences and most-parsimonious VDJ recombination scenarios with the TCRdist pipeline. In a later analysis, each TCR beta chain was defined by its CDR3 amino acid sequence together with its V-gene family, and reads without a unique V-gene family were excluded. In a later analysis, fewer than 650 highly shared, low-generation-probability nucleotide sequences were removed to address suspected cross-contamination and a sequencing artifact. In a later analysis, a clonal expansion index was calculated for each public chain from normalized within-repertoire ranks of inferred template counts. In a later analysis, generation probabilities were computed with a VDJ recombination model fitted to out-of-frame rearrangements, and the resulting probabilities were checked against IGoR. In a later analysis, hypergeometric tests were used to score TCR-TCR, TCR-HLA and TCR-CMV co-occurrence, with a repertoire-size bias correction applied to TCR pairs. To estimate false discovery rates, a later analysis permuted the HLA or CMV assignments 20 times. In a later analysis, co-occurring TCRs were grouped using DBSCAN, with TCRdist sequence similarity added in when clustering inside HLA-allele-positive subsets. Co-occurrence clustering excluded repertoires with fewer than 30,000 or more than 120,000 public chains, plus five with anomalous nucleotide sharing. This immuneACCESS table, as held by TCRdb, lists in-frame sequences with V and J called but not all clones. Of the missing ones, under half trace to an unresolved V gene in checked studies; the others have no known cause. The V and J calls and clone size were taken over from that table, and D and trimming were inferred from the DNA. Present in this sample are tens of thousands of clones, 70% to 80% of which were seen just once. The top ten clones comprise about 1.5% of the sample.

These data are taken from a study of cytomegalovirus exposure and HLA in healthy donors (TCRdb year 2017). Regarding the study in general: In an earlier analysis of under 600 of the donors, around 300 Gb of sequence data and 90 million to 130 million unique TCR beta sequences from 180 million or so T cells were reported. An early release covering about 600 HLA-typed donors comprised approximately 300 gigabases of sequencing data and around 86 million unique TCR sequences. Of the roughly 400 genotyped donors, roughly 80% fell in the genetic ancestry cluster associated with self-reported Caucasian donors. The study aimed to test whether signatures of past pathogen exposure could be identified by cataloging public T cell receptors. The T cell repertoires of some 700 subjects were profiled by immunosequencing and related to cytomegalovirus serostatus. Besides the first cohort of hundreds of subjects, a separate validation cohort made up of 120 different subjects was used. To predict cytomegalovirus infection status, the study combined high-throughput TCR immunosequencing, statistical association of individual TCRs with disease status, and machine learning. A later analysis re-examined previously published TCR beta repertoires from roughly 650 donors and added high-resolution HLA genotyping to investigate patterns of TCR occurrence. Rather than using new phenotypic data, the later analysis identified candidate immune exposures from TCR beta sequences and from how often those sequences occurred across donors. An earlier analysis of about 620 of the donors applied high-throughput TCR beta sequencing to assess whether each TCR beta V gene segment acted as functional or pseudogenic. Donor age, sex, ethnicity and CMV serostatus were collected together with the repertoire data. A later genetic analysis took genome-wide SNP genotypes for about three fifths of the 666 donors and used that subset as a discovery cohort. Every repertoire in the discovery cohort had been generated on one and the same sequencing platform. HLA typing included class I and class II loci at four-digit resolution. The number of typed donors differed by locus: about 620-640 for A, B, C, DRB1 and DQB1; approximately 530 for DQA1; approximately 610 for DPA1; and roughly 470 for DPB1. Four or five DR-DQ haplotypes were handled as single units for association and clustering, since linkage in the cohort was strong. On average, 235,054 unique TCR beta nucleotide sequences were sequenced per donor among a few hundred genotyped donors of the cohort, with roughly 18% of those sequences being non-productive. On the study overall, not on this receptor specifically: Specific HLA alleles were associated with 18,000 or so TCR beta sequences at a false discovery rate of 0.05 in a later analysis. This cohort had only TCR beta chains sequenced, and the lack of alpha or paired-chain data limited which features could be detected. A total of 150 or so TCR beta chains were listed by the study as associated with cytomegalovirus. An earlier analysis of some 560 of the donors showed that most TCR beta V segments appeared in productive rearrangements either about 87% or about 30% of the time, which broadly matched IMGT annotations. A later analysis found that HLA-associated TCR beta chains were more clonally expanded and had lower generation probabilities than equally common non-associated chains. An association between a missense DCLRE1C variant and V-gene and J-gene trimming of TCR beta chains was found in a later genetic analysis and replicated in an independent cohort. In both the original and validation cohorts, the classifier was reported to diagnose cytomegalovirus status with high specificity and sensitivity. Most TCR sequences were seen in very few donors, while some public TCRs were found in many individuals. In vitro tests confirmed that a few of the cytomegalovirus-associated TCR beta chains recognize cytomegalovirus antigens. Correlated functional status among segregating V segments might be attributable to linkage disequilibrium, but an unknown experimental factor could not be ruled out. The sequencing pipeline was judged likely to have produced a cluster of highly shared sequence variants as a technical artifact. According to a later analysis, TCR association rates differed among HLA loci, with DRB1 alleles showing the most associated TCRs and HLA-C alleles showing the fewest. Because counts were too low, some 17 rarely observed V segments, including chromosome 9 orphons, were excluded from the earlier analysis of about 500 of the donors. According to the authors, the approach could potentially be generalized to other disease states and immunological phenotypes. The only immune exposure information available for the cohort was CMV serostatus. In a later analysis, most CMV-associated TCR beta chains were found to appear HLA-restricted, with HLA associations seemingly driven largely by CMV exposure. Roughly uniform sequencing depth across donors was assumed in presence/absence analyses, although this assumption may not hold. In a later genetic analysis, fewer N-insertions in productive TCRs were reported among donors in an Asian-associated ancestry cluster than the roughly 640-donor mean. Because HLA typing was unavailable for some donors at each locus, only the typed subset was used in association tests. When HLA alleles, especially DR and DQ, strongly co-occurred, attributing TCR associations to individual alleles was difficult. A later analysis reported that several top co-occurrence clusters appeared linked to parvovirus B19, influenza, CMV and Epstein-Barr virus. A further reported finding was that TCR beta sequences accurately predicted the HLA-A and HLA-B alleles for most subjects in the first cohort.

The cohort comprised some 730 healthy bone marrow donors. All cohort members were sampled while nominally healthy, although unrecorded immune exposures were likely present. The donor was CMV seronegative and belonged to the group of more than 300 seronegative cohort members. Every donor gave a peripheral blood sample, and the peripheral blood mononuclear cells from that sample were used for TCR beta sequencing. Genomic DNA extraction from the blood cell samples was performed with the Qiagen DNeasy Blood Extraction Kit. What was sequenced was PBMCs. This sequence was found in a female donor in good health and CMV-seronegative.

The CDR3 sequence is CASSPTGAFSSPLHF. DNA sequence: TGCGCCAGCAGCCCAACAGGGGCTTTTAGTTCACCCCTCCACTTT. Rearrangement joined TRBV5-1 to TRBJ1-6, and 7 bases in between align with TRBD1. Here V drops 4 bases and J drops 9 bases, and the junction holds 10 bases not matched to any gene. CDR1 SGHRS and CDR2 YFSETQ are derived from the germline V gene. Taken from cysteine to phenylalanine, the CDR3 has 15 residues. Only the CDR3 DNA stays, 45 bases, in frame from base 1.